These T cell receptor beta chains were read from a single sample in a study of CD8+ T cells in alopecia areata. This table comes from immunoSEQ multiplex PCR, and its TCRdb copy is limited to in-frame clones, with some not included. The data hold roughly 250,000 clones, with less than 80% observed a single time. The specimen comprised CD4+ T cells sorted from blood, sampled at week 0. These receptors all stem from a human donor with alopecia areata. CDR3s include the opening cysteine and the closing phenylalanine or tryptophan. Each record gives: V gene, clone size, J gene, D gene, CDR3 DNA, CDR3 protein. The D gene is left open where the match is weak. Not all rows give a size; the values are once, few, many and, for expanded clones, a class.

TRBV27,NA,TRBJ2-7,NA,TGTGCCAGCAGTTCAAGCTCCTACGAGCAGTACTTC,CASSSSSYEQYF
TRBV25-1,NA,TRBJ2-3,TRBD1,TGTGCCAGCCGACAGGGACCCACAGATACGCAGTATTTT,CASRQGPTDTQYF
TRBV19,NA,TRBJ2-3,TRBD1,TGTGCCAGTAGTTTCCCAGGGGGCCTCCGGGCTACGCAGTATTTT,CASSFPGGLRATQYF
TRBV5-6,NA,TRBJ1-3,NA,TGTGCCAGCAGCTCAAGACACATCTCTGGAAACACCATATATTTT,CASSSRHISGNTIYF
TRBV10-3,few,TRBJ2-3,NA,TGTGCCATAACCAAAACAGCGGACACAGATACGCAGTATTTT,CAITKTADTDTQYF
TRBV4-2,NA,TRBJ1-3,NA,TGTGCCAGCAGCCAAACCACCAGCTCTGGAAACACCATATATTTT,CASSQTTSSGNTIYF
TRBV19,few,TRBJ2-7,NA,TGTGCCAGTAGTAAATTGGAGGGCTACGAGCAGTACTTC,CASSKLEGYEQYF
TRBV2,few,TRBJ2-7,TRBD1,TGTGCCAGCAGTGGGCAGGGACAGGGGGCCGAGCAGTACTTC,CASSGQGQGAEQYF
TRBV30,NA,TRBJ2-7,NA,TGTGCCGGGGGGAGGAGCTCCTACGAGCAGTACTTC,CAGGRSSYEQYF
TRBV2,NA,TRBJ2-1,NA,TGTGCCAGCAGTGATAAGGGAAAGTCCTACAATGAGCAGTTCTTC,CASSDKGKSYNEQFF
TRBV11-1,NA,TRBJ2-5,TRBD2,TGTGCCAGCAGCCCACCGGGGAGGGAACAAGAGACCCAGTACTTC,CASSPPGREQETQYF
TRBV29-1,NA,TRBJ2-1,TRBD1,TGCAGCGTTGATGGGACAGCAACTAGAGGCTTGGATGAGCAGTTCTTC,CSVDGTATRGLDEQFF
TRBV30,NA,TRBJ2-7,NA,TGTGCCTGGGACCACGGGGCCTACGAGCAGTACTTC,CAWDHGAYEQYF
TRBV6-5,once,TRBJ1-6,NA,TGTGCCAGCAGCATAGGATCCTCACCCCTCCACTTT,CASSIGSSPLHF
TRBV4-1,NA,TRBJ2-7,NA,TGCGCCAGCAGCCAGACTAGGGACCGTCGACGAGGGTACGAGCAGTACTTC,CASSQTRDRRRGYEQYF
TRBV29-1,once,TRBJ2-7,TRBD2,TGCAGCGTTGAACCTAGCGGGGGGCCCTACGAGCAGTACTTC,CSVEPSGGPYEQYF
TRBV5-6,NA,TRBJ2-7,NA,TGTGCCAGCAGCTTGGCCCAAGTCGGCCCCTACGAGCAGTACTTC,CASSLAQVGPYEQYF
TRBV10-3,NA,TRBJ2-1,NA,TGTGCCATCAGTGAGTCGATGACAGCCAGCTCCTACAATGAGCAGTTCTTC,CAISESMTASSYNEQFF
TRBV30,NA,TRBJ1-1,NA,TGTGCCTGGAGTGTACCCCCCTGGCGCGCTAGGAACACTGAAGCTTTCTTT,CAWSVPPWRARNTEAFF
TRBV7-2,few,TRBJ2-5,NA,TGTGCCAGCAGCTTAGAGGGCGTAGAGACCCAGTACTTC,CASSLEGVETQYF
TRBV5-6,NA,TRBJ1-2,NA,TGTGCCAGCAGCTTGTGGGGTAACTATGGCTACACCTTC,CASSLWGNYGYTF
TRBV18,few,TRBJ1-2,NA,TGTGCCAGCTCCCCCGGAGGGCAGAACTATGGCTACACCTTC,CASSPGGQNYGYTF
TRBV29-1,NA,TRBJ1-2,NA,TGCAGCGCCCGACAGGCAGCTAACTATGGCTACACCTTC,CSARQAANYGYTF
TRBV9,NA,TRBJ2-5,NA,TGTGCCAGCAGCGTAGCGGGTGCGGAGACCCAGTACTTC,CASSVAGAETQYF
TRBV7-3,NA,TRBJ1-5,NA,TGTGCCAGCAGCCCTGCCGGGGGCAATCAGCCCCAGCATTTT,CASSPAGGNQPQHF
TRBV13,NA,TRBJ2-5,NA,TGTGCCAGCAGCTTAGTGTCTGCCCGGGGGACCCAGTACTTC,CASSLVSARGTQYF
TRBV30,NA,TRBJ1-6,NA,TGTGCCTGGAGTGTGTCCAGAGACAATTCACCCCTCCACTTT,CAWSVSRDNSPLHF
TRBV29-1,NA,TRBJ2-3,NA,TGCAGCGTTGAAGCCAGGACTAGCACAGATACGCAGTATTTT,CSVEARTSTDTQYF